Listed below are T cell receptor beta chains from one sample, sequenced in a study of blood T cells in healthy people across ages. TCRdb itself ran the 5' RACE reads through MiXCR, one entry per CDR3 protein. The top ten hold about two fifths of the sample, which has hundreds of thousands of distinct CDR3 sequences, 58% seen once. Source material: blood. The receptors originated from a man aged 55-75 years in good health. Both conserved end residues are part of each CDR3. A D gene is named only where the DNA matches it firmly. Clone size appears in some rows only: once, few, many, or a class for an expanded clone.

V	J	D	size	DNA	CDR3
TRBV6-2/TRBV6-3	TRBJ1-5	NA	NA	TGTGCCAGCGGACAGTGGAGCAATCAGCCCCAGCATTTT	CASGQWSNQPQHF
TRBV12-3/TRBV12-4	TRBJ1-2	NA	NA	TGTGCCAGCAGAGATGAAGGACTGGCGAACTATGGCTACACCTTC	CASRDEGLANYGYTF
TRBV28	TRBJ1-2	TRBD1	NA	TGTGCCAGCAGCCCGGTGGGACAGGCCTATGGCTACACCTTC	CASSPVGQAYGYTF
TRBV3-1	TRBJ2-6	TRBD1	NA	TGTGCCAGCAGCTCTCCGGGACAGGTGCCAGGGGCCAACGTCCTGACTTTC	CASSSPGQVPGANVLTF
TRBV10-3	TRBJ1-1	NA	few	TGTGCCATCAAAGCCTCCCTTGGGGGGTCCACTGAAGCTTTCTTT	CAIKASLGGSTEAFF
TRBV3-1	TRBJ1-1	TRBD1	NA	TGTGCCAGCAGCCAAACGGACAGGGGTTATGCTGAAGCTTTCTTT	CASSQTDRGYAEAFF
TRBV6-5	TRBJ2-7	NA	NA	TGTGCCAGCAGTTACTCGGGGTCTAGGTCAGCCTACGAGCAGTACTTC	CASSYSGSRSAYEQYF
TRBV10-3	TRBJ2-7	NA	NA	TGTGCCATCAGTGCAGTACCGGCGGGACTTACGTACTTC	CAISAVPAGLTYF
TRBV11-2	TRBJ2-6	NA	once	TGTGCCAGCAGCTTTGGGGGACTTCGCTCTGGGGCCAACGTCCTGACTTTC	CASSFGGLRSGANVLTF
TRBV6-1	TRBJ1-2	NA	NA	TGTGCCAGCAGTGAACGGACTGTCGTCTGGCGCTACACCTTC	CASSERTVVWRYTF
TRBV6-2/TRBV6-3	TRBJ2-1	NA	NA	TGTGCCAGCAGTTACCGGGGTTGGGATGAGCAGTTCTTC	CASSYRGWDEQFF
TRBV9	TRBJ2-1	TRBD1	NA	TGTGCCAGCAGGCCGACAGGGGGCGCCTACAATGAGCAGTTCTTC	CASRPTGGAYNEQFF
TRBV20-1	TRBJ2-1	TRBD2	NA	TGCAGTGCTAGAGGGCTAGCGGGGGCGAGCTCCTACAATGAGCAGTTCTTC	CSARGLAGASSYNEQFF
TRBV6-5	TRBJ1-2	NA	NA	TGTGCCAGCAGTTACGCTTACAGGACGACAGAGCCTAACTATGGCTACACCTTC	CASSYAYRTTEPNYGYTF
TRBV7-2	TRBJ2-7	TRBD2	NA	TGTGCCAGCAGCTCTACTAGCGGGGGCTTGAACTCCTACGAGCAGTACTTC	CASSSTSGGLNSYEQYF
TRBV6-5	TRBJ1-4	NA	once	TGTGCCAGCAGGAGGTCTCGCCATGAAAAACTGTTTTTT	CASRRSRHEKLFF
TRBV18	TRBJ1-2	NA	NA	TGTGCCAGCTCACCGTTTGGGCGACCGGATTATGGCTACATCTTC	CASSPFGRPDYGYIF
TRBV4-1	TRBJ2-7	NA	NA	TGCGCCAGCAGCCAAGGGCCTACAAGCAATGAGCAGTACTTC	CASSQGPTSNEQYF
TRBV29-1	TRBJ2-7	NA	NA	TGCAGCGTTGCGGCGCGGCTATCCTACGAGCAGTACTTC	CSVAARLSYEQYF
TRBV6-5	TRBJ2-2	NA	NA	TGTGCCAGCAGTTACTCTTACAGGGAGAACACCGGGGAGCTGTTTTTT	CASSYSYRENTGELFF
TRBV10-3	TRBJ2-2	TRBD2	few	TGTGCCATCAGTGAGTCGGTGGCGGCTAGCGGTCCCGGGGAGCTGTTTTTT	CAISESVAASGPGELFF
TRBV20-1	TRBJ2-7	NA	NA	TGCAGTGCTCCGTTTTTGGCCGAGCAGTACTTC	CSAPFLAEQYF
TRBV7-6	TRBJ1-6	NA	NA	TGTGCCAGCAGCTTAGCAGGACACGGGTATAATTCACCCCTCCACTTT	CASSLAGHGYNSPLHF
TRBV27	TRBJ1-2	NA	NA	TGTGCCAGCAGCCCTACAGGTTTCAACTATGGCTACACCTTC	CASSPTGFNYGYTF
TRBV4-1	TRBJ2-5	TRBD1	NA	TGCGCCAGCAGCCAGCGACAGGGGTGGGAGACCCAGTACTTC	CASSQRQGWETQYF
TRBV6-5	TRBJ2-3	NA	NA	TGTGCCAGCCCCCCGGGGTCCCATCCCAACACAGATACGCAGTATTTT	CASPPGSHPNTDTQYF
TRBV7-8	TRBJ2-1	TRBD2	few	TGTGCCAGCAGCTTTTCAGGCTGGGTAGGAGCGGGGCACAATGAGCAGTTCTTC	CASSFSGWVGAGHNEQFF
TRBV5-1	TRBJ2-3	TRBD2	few	TGCGCCACCACAACTAGCGGGACTAGCACAGATACGCAGTATTTT	CATTTSGTSTDTQYF
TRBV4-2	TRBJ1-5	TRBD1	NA	TGTGCCAGCAGCCACAAGAAGGGGACAGGGGGCGTTAGCAATCAGCCCCAGCATTTT	CASSHKKGTGGVSNQPQHF
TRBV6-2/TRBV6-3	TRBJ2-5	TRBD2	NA	TGTGCCAGCAGTATCGGACTAGCGGGGGGGTACGAGACCCAGTACTTC	CASSIGLAGGYETQYF
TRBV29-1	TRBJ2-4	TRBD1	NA	TGCAGCGTCTCCGGGACAGGGTATGAGCAGTACTTC	CSVSGTGYEQYF
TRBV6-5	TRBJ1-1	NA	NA	TGTGCCAGCAGTAACAAAGTCGAACGGGGTGAAGCTTTCTTT	CASSNKVERGEAFF
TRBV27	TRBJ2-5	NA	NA	TGTGCCAGCAGTTTCGGACCCAGGGAGACCCAGTACTTC	CASSFGPRETQYF
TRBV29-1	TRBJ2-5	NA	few	TGCAGCGTGGCGGTAATGGGGATGGAGACCCAGTACTTC	CSVAVMGMETQYF
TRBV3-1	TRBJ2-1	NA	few	TGTGCCAGCAGTCTTCGTGAGTCGAGGGAGCAGTTCTTC	CASSLRESREQFF
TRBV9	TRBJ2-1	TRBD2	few	TGTGCCAGCAGCGAAGTAGCGGGGGGGCGCGATGAGCAGTTCTTC	CASSEVAGGRDEQFF
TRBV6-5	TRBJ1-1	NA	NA	TGTGCCAGCAGTTACTCTACGAATGTATCGGGCACTGAAGCTTTCTTT	CASSYSTNVSGTEAFF
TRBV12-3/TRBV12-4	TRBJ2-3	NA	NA	TGTGCCAGCAGTTGCAGGGGGGGCGCAGATACGCAGTATTTT	CASSCRGGADTQYF
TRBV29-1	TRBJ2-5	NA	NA	TGCAGCGGACCGAATCAGGGTTTCAACCAAGAGACCCAGTACTTC	CSGPNQGFNQETQYF
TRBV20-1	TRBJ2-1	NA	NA	TGCAGTGCCGCCCTGGGTCCGGGATTTCGCGAGGAGCAGTTCTTC	CSAALGPGFREEQFF
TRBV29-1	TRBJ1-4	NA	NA	TGCAGCGTTGAAGACGACGGTAGTAATGAAAAACTGTTTTTT	CSVEDDGSNEKLFF
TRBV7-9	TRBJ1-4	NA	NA	TGTGCCAGCAGCTCTTCTGGCAATGAAAAACTGTTTTTT	CASSSSGNEKLFF
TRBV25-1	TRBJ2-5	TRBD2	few	TGTGCCAGCAGTGAAAGGACGGGGGGGCCTCAGACCCAGTACTTC	CASSERTGGPQTQYF
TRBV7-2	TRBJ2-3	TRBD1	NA	TGTGCCAGCAGCTCTATCCCCACAGGGGGAACGCAGTATTTT	CASSSIPTGGTQYF
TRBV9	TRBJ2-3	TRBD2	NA	TGTGCCAGCAGCTCTAGCGGGGGGGCTTCCCCAAATCCTAAGTATTTT	CASSSSGGASPNPKYF
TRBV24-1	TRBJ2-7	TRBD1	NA	TGTGCCACCAGTGATCGGGAACAGGGGGAAGGACAGTACTTC	CATSDREQGEGQYF
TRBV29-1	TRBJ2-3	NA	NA	TGCAGCGTCGACGACGTGTACCCAGGGGATACGCAGTATTTT	CSVDDVYPGDTQYF
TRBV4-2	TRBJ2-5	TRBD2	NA	TGTGCCAGCAGCCAAACGACTAGCGGGGAAGAGACCCAGTACTTC	CASSQTTSGEETQYF